A selection of T cell receptor beta chains follows, all from one sample in a study of cytomegalovirus exposure and HLA in healthy donors. Here immunoSEQ multiplex PCR was the method, and the copy in TCRdb shows in-frame clones only, minus some. The table has nearly 110,000 clones, 82% seen once. Material: PBMCs. The receptors derive from a man aged 25 to 45 in good health and CMV-seropositive. CDR3s include the opening cysteine and the closing phenylalanine or tryptophan. The D gene is left open where the match is weak. Clone size is stated in some rows and not others, as once, few, many or a class when expanded.

abundance: -
v_gene: TRBV2
d_gene: -
j_gene: TRBJ2-6
CDR3aa: CASSHSSPSGANGLTF
CDR3nt: TGTGCCAGCAGCCACAGCAGCCCATCTGGGGCCAACGGCCTGACTTTC

abundance: -
v_gene: TRBV4-2
d_gene: -
j_gene: TRBJ2-7
CDR3aa: CASSQDFGSYEQYF
CDR3nt: TGTGCCAGCAGCCAAGATTTTGGCAGCTACGAGCAGTACTTC

abundance: -
v_gene: TRBV2
d_gene: TRBD2
j_gene: TRBJ2-1
CDR3aa: CARRLAGDSEQFF
CDR3nt: TGTGCCAGAAGACTAGCGGGGGATAGTGAGCAGTTCTTC

abundance: -
v_gene: TRBV10-3
d_gene: TRBD2
j_gene: TRBJ2-5
CDR3aa: CATGTSFRETQYF
CDR3nt: TGTGCCACCGGGACTAGCTTTCGTGAGACCCAGTACTTC

abundance: -
v_gene: TRBV7-8
d_gene: TRBD1
j_gene: TRBJ2-3
CDR3aa: CASSNTGTGGTDTQYF
CDR3nt: TGTGCCAGCAGCAACACCGGGACAGGGGGCACAGATACGCAGTATTTT

abundance: -
v_gene: TRBV9
d_gene: TRBD1
j_gene: TRBJ2-2
CDR3aa: CATSGTGGTGELFF
CDR3nt: TGTGCCACCTCCGGGACAGGGGGCACCGGGGAGCTGTTTTTT

abundance: few
v_gene: TRBV7-9
d_gene: TRBD1
j_gene: TRBJ1-2
CDR3aa: CSSSSTGEDGYTF
CDR3nt: TGTTCCAGCAGCTCCACAGGGGAGGATGGCTACACCTTC

abundance: once
v_gene: TRBV2
d_gene: -
j_gene: TRBJ2-3
CDR3aa: CASSEGIAWGTDTQYF
CDR3nt: TGTGCCAGCAGTGAGGGAATAGCGTGGGGCACAGATACGCAGTATTTT

abundance: -
v_gene: TRBV27
d_gene: -
j_gene: TRBJ2-3
CDR3aa: CASSSQGTDTQYF
CDR3nt: TGTGCCAGCAGTTCCCAGGGGACAGATACGCAGTATTTT

abundance: -
v_gene: TRBV6-1
d_gene: -
j_gene: TRBJ1-2
CDR3aa: CASRTGIYGYTF
CDR3nt: TGTGCCAGCAGAACCGGGATCTATGGCTACACCTTC

abundance: -
v_gene: TRBV11-2
d_gene: TRBD2
j_gene: TRBJ2-2
CDR3aa: CASSLNGGATGELFF
CDR3nt: TGTGCCAGCAGCTTAAACGGGGGGGCAACCGGGGAGCTGTTTTTT

abundance: -
v_gene: TRBV5-6
d_gene: -
j_gene: TRBJ1-6
CDR3aa: CASSLVGRDDSPLHF
CDR3nt: TGTGCCAGCAGCTTGGTGGGGCGCGATGATTCACCCCTCCACTTT

abundance: -
v_gene: TRBV2
d_gene: TRBD2
j_gene: TRBJ2-3
CDR3aa: CASSWSGGTDTQYF
CDR3nt: TGTGCCAGCAGTTGGAGCGGGGGCACAGATACGCAGTATTTT

abundance: -
v_gene: TRBV30
d_gene: -
j_gene: TRBJ1-1
CDR3aa: CAWSVGTEAFF
CDR3nt: TGTGCCTGGAGTGTCGGCACTGAAGCTTTCTTT

abundance: -
v_gene: TRBV11-2
d_gene: TRBD2
j_gene: TRBJ2-3
CDR3aa: CASSLWDSGGPSTDTQYF
CDR3nt: TGTGCCAGCAGCTTATGGGATAGCGGGGGACCTAGCACAGATACGCAGTATTTT

abundance: -
v_gene: TRBV30
d_gene: -
j_gene: TRBJ1-1
CDR3aa: CAWSVAGGGEAFF
CDR3nt: TGTGCCTGGAGTGTGGCAGGCGGGGGTGAAGCTTTCTTT

abundance: -
v_gene: TRBV18
d_gene: TRBD1
j_gene: TRBJ2-7
CDR3aa: CASSPPTGSIPHEQYF
CDR3nt: TGTGCCAGCTCTCCTCCGACAGGGAGTATCCCCCACGAGCAGTACTTC

abundance: -
v_gene: TRBV6-1
d_gene: -
j_gene: TRBJ1-2
CDR3aa: CASSEGGSGYTF
CDR3nt: TGTGCCAGCAGTGAGGGTGGGAGCGGCTACACCTTC

abundance: -
v_gene: TRBV19
d_gene: TRBD2
j_gene: TRBJ2-1
CDR3aa: CASKTSGGSQEQFF
CDR3nt: TGTGCCAGTAAGACTAGCGGGGGATCACAAGAGCAGTTCTTC

abundance: -
v_gene: TRBV30
d_gene: -
j_gene: TRBJ2-3
CDR3aa: CAWSEGGTDTQYF
CDR3nt: TGTGCCTGGAGTGAGGGGGGCACAGATACGCAGTATTTT

abundance: -
v_gene: TRBV6-5
d_gene: -
j_gene: TRBJ2-7
CDR3aa: CASRGRWSSNEQYF
CDR3nt: TGTGCCAGCAGGGGGCGGTGGTCGTCTAACGAGCAGTACTTC

abundance: -
v_gene: TRBV7-9
d_gene: -
j_gene: TRBJ2-7
CDR3aa: CASSPTVSYEQYF
CDR3nt: TGTGCCAGCAGCCCGACAGTGTCCTACGAGCAGTACTTC

abundance: -
v_gene: TRBV6-5
d_gene: -
j_gene: TRBJ1-4
CDR3aa: CASSPGTPPGKLFF
CDR3nt: TGTGCCAGCAGTCCCGGGACACCCCCTGGAAAACTGTTTTTT

abundance: -
v_gene: TRBV5-4
d_gene: TRBD1
j_gene: TRBJ1-1
CDR3aa: CASSLDRGAEAFF
CDR3nt: TGTGCCAGCAGCCTTGACAGGGGTGCTGAAGCTTTCTTT

abundance: -
v_gene: TRBV11-3
d_gene: TRBD1
j_gene: TRBJ1-6
CDR3aa: CASSWDRGGADSPLHF
CDR3nt: TGTGCCAGCAGCTGGGACAGGGGAGGAGCAGATTCACCCCTCCACTTT

abundance: -
v_gene: TRBV7-3
d_gene: -
j_gene: TRBJ1-6
CDR3aa: CASSLDRVNSPLHF
CDR3nt: TGTGCCAGCAGCCTAGACAGAGTTAATTCACCCCTCCACTTT

abundance: few
v_gene: TRBV4-2
d_gene: -
j_gene: TRBJ1-3
CDR3aa: CASSQDPGSGNTIYF
CDR3nt: TGTGCCAGCAGCCAAGACCCGGGCTCTGGAAACACCATATATTTT

abundance: -
v_gene: TRBV18
d_gene: -
j_gene: TRBJ1-1
CDR3aa: CASSLTDTSTEAFF
CDR3nt: TGTGCCAGCTCATTAACGGACACCTCCACTGAAGCTTTCTTT

abundance: few
v_gene: TRBV30
d_gene: -
j_gene: TRBJ2-5
CDR3aa: CAWSQGQETQYF
CDR3nt: TGTGCCTGGAGTCAGGGTCAGGAGACCCAGTACTTC

abundance: -
v_gene: TRBV2
d_gene: -
j_gene: TRBJ2-3
CDR3aa: CASNRADTQYF
CDR3nt: TGTGCCAGCAACAGGGCAGATACGCAGTATTTT

abundance: -
v_gene: TRBV12-5
d_gene: -
j_gene: TRBJ1-4
CDR3aa: CASADQTGTGEKLFF
CDR3nt: TGTGCTAGTGCCGACCAAACCGGGACTGGGGAAAAACTGTTTTTT

abundance: -
v_gene: TRBV5-1
d_gene: -
j_gene: TRBJ2-1
CDR3aa: CASSLVAGGGYEQFF
CDR3nt: TGCGCCAGCAGCTTGGTCGCTGGCGGGGGCTATGAGCAGTTCTTC

abundance: -
v_gene: TRBV7-2
d_gene: TRBD1
j_gene: TRBJ1-2
CDR3aa: CASSLTGTVGNYGYTF
CDR3nt: TGTGCCAGCAGCTTAACCGGGACAGTAGGGAACTATGGCTACACCTTC

abundance: -
v_gene: TRBV4-1
d_gene: TRBD1
j_gene: TRBJ1-1
CDR3aa: CASSRTGGIHTEAFF
CDR3nt: TGCGCCAGCAGCAGAACAGGGGGAATTCACACTGAAGCTTTCTTT

abundance: -
v_gene: TRBV18
d_gene: TRBD1
j_gene: TRBJ1-1
CDR3aa: CASSLKMTDRGRGTEAFF
CDR3nt: TGTGCCAGCTCACTAAAAATGACGGACAGGGGGCGAGGAACTGAAGCTTTCTTT

abundance: -
v_gene: TRBV15
d_gene: -
j_gene: TRBJ2-2
CDR3aa: CATSRVAGRYTGELFF
CDR3nt: TGTGCCACCAGCAGAGTGGCAGGGAGGTACACCGGGGAGCTGTTTTTT

abundance: -
v_gene: TRBV6-5
d_gene: TRBD1
j_gene: TRBJ1-1
CDR3aa: CASRGQGNEAFF
CDR3nt: TGTGCCAGCAGAGGACAGGGGAATGAAGCTTTCTTT

abundance: -
v_gene: TRBV18
d_gene: TRBD1
j_gene: TRBJ1-1
CDR3aa: CASSPQGQGVLNTEAFF
CDR3nt: TGTGCCAGCTCACCACAGGGTCAGGGGGTTTTGAACACTGAAGCTTTCTTT

abundance: -
v_gene: TRBV2
d_gene: -
j_gene: TRBJ1-1
CDR3aa: CASSAQGVNTEAFF
CDR3nt: TGTGCCAGCAGCGCACAGGGCGTGAACACTGAAGCTTTCTTT

abundance: -
v_gene: TRBV7-2
d_gene: TRBD1
j_gene: TRBJ1-1
CDR3aa: CASSGQRQGTPRGEAFF
CDR3nt: TGTGCCAGCAGCGGGCAAAGACAGGGGACTCCCCGGGGTGAAGCTTTCTTT

abundance: -
v_gene: TRBV19
d_gene: -
j_gene: TRBJ2-2
CDR3aa: CASRAGATGTGELFF
CDR3nt: TGTGCCAGTAGGGCGGGGGCGACTGGCACCGGGGAGCTGTTTTTT

abundance: -
v_gene: TRBV11-2
d_gene: -
j_gene: TRBJ1-6
CDR3aa: CASSLVRDTSPPLHF
CDR3nt: TGTGCCAGCAGCTTAGTCCGGGACACAAGCCCACCCCTCCACTTT

abundance: -
v_gene: TRBV4-1
d_gene: -
j_gene: TRBJ1-4
CDR3aa: CASSQGAGLNEKLFF
CDR3nt: TGCGCCAGCAGCCAAGGGGCAGGCTTAAATGAAAAACTGTTTTTT

abundance: -
v_gene: TRBV2
d_gene: -
j_gene: TRBJ1-3
CDR3aa: CASSRTFSTGSKGNTIYF
CDR3nt: TGTGCCAGCAGCCGAACCTTTTCAACGGGGTCGAAAGGAAACACCATATATTTT

abundance: -
v_gene: TRBV2
d_gene: TRBD2
j_gene: TRBJ2-3
CDR3aa: CASSPGLAGEGGGTDTQYF
CDR3nt: TGTGCCAGCAGCCCGGGACTAGCGGGGGAGGGGGGTGGAACAGATACGCAGTATTTT

abundance: -
v_gene: TRBV30
d_gene: -
j_gene: TRBJ1-6
CDR3aa: CAWSVLQAGSPLHF
CDR3nt: TGTGCCTGGAGTGTACTGCAGGCTGGTTCACCCCTCCACTTT

abundance: -
v_gene: TRBV30
d_gene: TRBD1
j_gene: TRBJ1-2
CDR3aa: CASGQGRYGYTF
CDR3nt: TGTGCCTCTGGACAGGGAAGGTATGGCTACACCTTC